This entry concerns a single T cell receptor beta chain. TCRdb's copy holds only in-frame clones and misses some; the assay was immunoSEQ multiplex PCR. The data show approximately 730,000 clones, 70% to 90% seen once. This record belongs to a study of shared T cell receptors in the human thymus. The data were also submitted as part of a second study, on human thymus T cells. That study reports: In corrective heart surgery, resections were taken, and these provided the thymus tissue. Within thymic and blood repertoires, V and J gene usage appeared to be biased. Related research examined unrelated individuals and reported that their thymic repertoires overlapped highly.

The sequenced material came from thymocytes. The source of this sequence is a girl under three years old with a congenital heart defect.

The CDR3 here is CSVAQWDRGREQYF. In DNA form, the CDR3 reads TGCAGCGTGGCCCAGTGGGACAGGGGGCGCGAGCAGTACTTC. The J gene is TRBJ2-7, the V gene TRBV29-1, with 12 bases lining up with TRBD1. The V gene end was trimmed by 6 bases and the J gene end by 6 bases; junction bases not matched to a gene: 9. The CDR3 contains 14 residues. Germline V gene lookup returns CDR1 SQVTM and CDR2 ANQGSEA.